This TCR beta chain was recorded in a study of blood T cell repertoires in COVID-19. As originally analysed: Reference gene primer amplification in the assay estimated nucleated cell counts. The protocol was immunoSEQ multiplex PCR, while the TCRdb copy is restricted to in-frame clones and leaves out a portion. Clone size and the V and J calls come from that table; the DNA yielded D and trimming. The sample lists fewer than 200,000 clones, around 82% occurring once. The CDR3 contains 14 residues. V was clipped by 1 base and J by 5 bases, with 9 bases between them. The germline gives CDR1 SEHNR, CDR2 FQNEAQ (reference sequence).

This receptor was identified in a man aged 65 to 79 with active or convalescent COVID-19. This sequence joins TRBV7-9 and TRBJ2-1; possible D gene TRBD1, 6 bases. Sequencing input: peripheral blood. The CDR3: CASSLDNRDNEQFF. The CDR3, as DNA: TGTGCCAGCAGCTTAGACAACAGGGACAATGAGCAGTTCTTC.